The 5 T cell receptor beta chains listed next were all sequenced from one sample in a study of cytomegalovirus exposure and HLA in healthy donors. The primer mix had 60 Vbeta and 13 Jbeta primers. Assay used: immunoSEQ multiplex PCR; TCRdb lists only in-frame clones, some missing. The sample lists about 83,000 clones; 81% were seen once. Source material: PBMCs. These receptors were collected from a woman in her twenties or thirties in good health and CMV-seronegative.

The genes are TRBV6-5 and TRBJ1-4, with D possibly matching TRBD1 (6 bases). With 5 bases removed from V and 7 bases from J, the gap between germline ends came to 14 bases. The CDR3 has 14 residues. Germline assignment: CDR1 MNHEY and CDR2 SVGAGI. CDR3 region: CASSRSGGGEKLFF. The CDR3 DNA reads as TGTGCCAGCAGTCGCTCGGGGGGCGGTGAAAAACTGTTTTTT.

The J gene is TRBJ2-6, the V gene TRBV28, with 7 bases matching TRBD1. The CDR3 loop spans 14 amino acids. Germline V gene sequence: CDR1 MDHEN, CDR2 SYDVKM. Trimming removed 6 bases from V and 4 bases from J; junction bases left unmatched: 3. The CDR3 region is CASSTQGGANVLTF. CDR3 bases: TGTGCCAGCAGCACACAGGGGGGGGCCAACGTCCTGACTTTC.

This chain connects TRBV19 to TRBJ2-7, with 9 bases matching TRBD1. Germline trimming cut 6 bases from V and 6 bases from J; bases unmatched to any gene: 12. There are 15 residues in the CDR3. The germline CDR1 and CDR2 sequences are LNHDA and SQIVND (reference sequence). The CDR3 spells CASSGLRDRAGEQYF. The CDR3, as DNA: TGTGCCAGTAGCGGACTGAGGGACAGGGCTGGCGAGCAGTACTTC.

This chain joins TRBV9 and TRBJ1-6; D is unclear. This CDR3 is 15 amino acids long. V was clipped by 0 bases and J by 10 bases, with 14 bases between them. The germline V gene has CDR1 SGDLS and CDR2 YYNGEE. This CDR3 is CASSVDWGVESPLHF. The CDR3 nucleotides are TGTGCCAGCAGCGTAGATTGGGGAGTAGAGTCACCCCTCCACTTT.

V is TRBV9 and J is TRBJ2-7; TRBD1 matches at 7 bases. CDR1 is SGDLS and CDR2 is YYNGEE in the germline V gene. Trimming took 7 bases from V and 6 from J; bases not matched to a gene: 13. This CDR3 comprises 14 residues. CDR3 sequence (DNA): TGTGCCAGCGGAAAGGACAGGCCTTCGGGCGAGCAGTACTTC. This sequence encodes CASGKDRPSGEQYF.